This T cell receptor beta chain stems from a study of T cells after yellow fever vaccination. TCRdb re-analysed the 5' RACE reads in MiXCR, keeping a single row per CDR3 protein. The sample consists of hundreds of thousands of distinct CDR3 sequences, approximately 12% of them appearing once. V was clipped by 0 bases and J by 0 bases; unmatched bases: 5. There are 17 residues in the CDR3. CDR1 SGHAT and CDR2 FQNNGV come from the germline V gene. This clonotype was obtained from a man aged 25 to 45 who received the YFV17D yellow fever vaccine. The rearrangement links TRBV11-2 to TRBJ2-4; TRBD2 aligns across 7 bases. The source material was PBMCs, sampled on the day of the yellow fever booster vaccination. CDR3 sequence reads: CASSLDASGLAKNIQYF. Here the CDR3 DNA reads TGTGCCAGCAGCTTAGATGCTAGCGGACTAGCCAAAAACATTCAGTACTTC.